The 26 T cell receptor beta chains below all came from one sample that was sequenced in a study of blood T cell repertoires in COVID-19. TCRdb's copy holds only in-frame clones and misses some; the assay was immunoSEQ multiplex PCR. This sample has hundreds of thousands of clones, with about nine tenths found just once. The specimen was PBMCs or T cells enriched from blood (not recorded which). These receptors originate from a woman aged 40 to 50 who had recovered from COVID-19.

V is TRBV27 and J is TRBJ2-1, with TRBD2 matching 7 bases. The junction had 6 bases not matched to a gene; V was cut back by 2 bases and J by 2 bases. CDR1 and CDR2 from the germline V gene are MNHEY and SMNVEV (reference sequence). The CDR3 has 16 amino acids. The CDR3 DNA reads TGTGCCAGCAGTTTAGTGGGGGGGGGAGCCTACAATGAGCAGTTCTTC. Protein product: CASSLVGGGAYNEQFF.

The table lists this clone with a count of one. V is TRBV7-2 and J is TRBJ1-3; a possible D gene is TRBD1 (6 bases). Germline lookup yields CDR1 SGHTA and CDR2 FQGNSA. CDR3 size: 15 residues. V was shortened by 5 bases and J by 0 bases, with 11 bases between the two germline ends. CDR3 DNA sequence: TGTGCCAGCAGCCCAACAGGGTACTCTGGAAACACCATATATTTT. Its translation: CASSPTGYSGNTIYF.

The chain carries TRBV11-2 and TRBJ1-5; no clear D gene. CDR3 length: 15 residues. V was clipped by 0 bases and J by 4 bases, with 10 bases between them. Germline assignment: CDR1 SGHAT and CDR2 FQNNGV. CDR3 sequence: CASSLDGRRNQPQHF. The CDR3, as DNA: TGTGCCAGCAGCTTAGATGGCAGGAGGAATCAGCCCCAGCATTTT.

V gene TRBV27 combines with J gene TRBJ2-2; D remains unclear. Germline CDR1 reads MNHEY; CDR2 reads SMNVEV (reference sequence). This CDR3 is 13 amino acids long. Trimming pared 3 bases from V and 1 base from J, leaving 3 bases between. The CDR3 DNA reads TGTGCCAGCAGTTTCCTGAACACCGGGGAGCTGTTTTTT. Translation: CASSFLNTGELFF.

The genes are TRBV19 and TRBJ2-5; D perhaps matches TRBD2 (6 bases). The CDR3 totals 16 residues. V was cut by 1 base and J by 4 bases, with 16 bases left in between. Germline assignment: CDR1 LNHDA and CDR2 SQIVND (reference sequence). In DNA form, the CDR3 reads TGTGCCAGTAGTATAGGGGCTAGCGTTGATTTAGAGACCCAGTACTTC. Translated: CASSIGASVDLETQYF.

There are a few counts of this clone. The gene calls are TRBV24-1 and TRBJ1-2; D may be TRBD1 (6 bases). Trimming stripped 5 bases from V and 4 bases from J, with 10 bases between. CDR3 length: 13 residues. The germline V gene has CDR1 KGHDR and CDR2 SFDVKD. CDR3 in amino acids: CATSAGAVYGYTF. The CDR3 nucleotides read TGTGCCACCAGTGCAGGGGCCGTCTATGGCTACACCTTC.

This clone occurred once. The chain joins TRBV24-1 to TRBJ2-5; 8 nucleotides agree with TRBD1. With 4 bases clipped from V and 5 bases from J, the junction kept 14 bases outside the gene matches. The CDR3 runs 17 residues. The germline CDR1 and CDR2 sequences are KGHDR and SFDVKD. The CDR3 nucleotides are TGTGCCACCAGTGACAATCTCCCCTCGACAGGGGATGAGACCCAGTACTTC. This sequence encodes CATSDNLPSTGDETQYF.

The CDR3 bases are TGTGCCAGCAGCCCTAGCGGGGGGGCCCGAGAGCAGTACTTC. This codes for CASSPSGGAREQYF. This chain joins TRBV7-2 and TRBJ2-7, with TRBD2 identical over 12 bases. CDR1 and CDR2 (germline): SGHTA, FQGNSA. The V and J ends lost 5 bases and 7 bases, in that order; junction bases with no gene match: 6. The CDR3 loop spans 14 amino acids.

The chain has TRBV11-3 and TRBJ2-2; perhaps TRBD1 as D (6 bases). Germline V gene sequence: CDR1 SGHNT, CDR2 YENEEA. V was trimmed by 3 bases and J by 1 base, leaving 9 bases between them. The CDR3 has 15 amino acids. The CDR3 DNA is TGTGCCAGCAGCTTCCGACAGGAGAACACCGGGGAGCTGTTTTTT. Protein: CASSFRQENTGELFF.

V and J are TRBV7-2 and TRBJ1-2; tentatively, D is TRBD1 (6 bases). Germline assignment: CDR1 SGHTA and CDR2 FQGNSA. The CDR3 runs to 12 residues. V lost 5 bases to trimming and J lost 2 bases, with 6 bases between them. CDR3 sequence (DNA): TGTGCCAGCAGCAGGGGGAACTATGGCTACACCTTC. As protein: CASSRGNYGYTF.

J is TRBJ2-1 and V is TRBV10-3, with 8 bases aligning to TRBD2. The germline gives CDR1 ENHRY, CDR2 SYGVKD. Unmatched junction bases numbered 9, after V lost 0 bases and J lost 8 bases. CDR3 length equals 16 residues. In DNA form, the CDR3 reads TGTGCCATCAGTGAGTCGAAACTAGCGGTCGGCGATGAGCAGTTCTTC. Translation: CAISESKLAVGDEQFF.

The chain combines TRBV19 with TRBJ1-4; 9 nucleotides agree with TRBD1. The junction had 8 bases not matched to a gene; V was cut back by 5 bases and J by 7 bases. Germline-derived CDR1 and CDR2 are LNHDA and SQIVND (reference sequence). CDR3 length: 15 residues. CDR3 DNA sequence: TGTGCCAGTAGTCCTTGGGACAGGGTTGGTGAAAAACTGTTTTTT. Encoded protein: CASSPWDRVGEKLFF.

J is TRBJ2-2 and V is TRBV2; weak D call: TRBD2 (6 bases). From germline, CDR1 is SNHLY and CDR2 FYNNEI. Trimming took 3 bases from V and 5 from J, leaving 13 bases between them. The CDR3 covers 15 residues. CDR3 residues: CASSEEGRKTGELFF. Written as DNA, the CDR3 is TGTGCCAGCAGTGAGGAGGGAAGGAAAACCGGGGAGCTGTTTTTT.

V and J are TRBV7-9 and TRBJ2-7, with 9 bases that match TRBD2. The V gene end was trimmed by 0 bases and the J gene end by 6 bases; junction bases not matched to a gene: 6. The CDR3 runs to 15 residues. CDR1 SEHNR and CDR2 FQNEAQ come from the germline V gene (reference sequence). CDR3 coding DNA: TGTGCCAGCAGCTTAGCAACAGCGGGGGGCTTCGAGCAGTACTTC. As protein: CASSLATAGGFEQYF.

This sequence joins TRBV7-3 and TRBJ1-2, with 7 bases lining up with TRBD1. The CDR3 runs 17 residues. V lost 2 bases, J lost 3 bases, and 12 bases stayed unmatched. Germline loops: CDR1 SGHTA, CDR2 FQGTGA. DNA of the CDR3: TGTGCCAGCAGCTTACAGGGGGATTTTGGAAATGACTATGGCTACACCTTC. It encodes CASSLQGDFGNDYGYTF.

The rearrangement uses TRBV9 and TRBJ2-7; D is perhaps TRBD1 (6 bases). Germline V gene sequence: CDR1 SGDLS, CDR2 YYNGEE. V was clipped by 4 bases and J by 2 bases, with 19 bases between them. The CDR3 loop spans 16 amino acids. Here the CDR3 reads CASSPSGTNDAYEQYF. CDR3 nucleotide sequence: TGTGCCAGCAGCCCCTCCGGGACAAACGACGCCTACGAGCAGTACTTC. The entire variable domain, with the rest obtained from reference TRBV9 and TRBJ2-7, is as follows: DSGVTQTPKHLITATGQRVTLRCSPRSGDLSVYWYQQSLDQGLQFLIQYYNGEERAKGNILERFSAQQFPDLHSELNLSSLELGDSALYFCASSPSGTNDAYEQYFGPGTRLTVT.

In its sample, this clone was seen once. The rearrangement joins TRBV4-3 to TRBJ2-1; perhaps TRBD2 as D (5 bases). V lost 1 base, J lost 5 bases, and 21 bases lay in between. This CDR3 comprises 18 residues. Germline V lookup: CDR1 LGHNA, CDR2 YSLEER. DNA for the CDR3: TGCGCCAGCAGCCAAGCCCGAGGAGGTACTAGTCAGGACAATGAGCAGTTCTTC. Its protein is CASSQARGGTSQDNEQFF.

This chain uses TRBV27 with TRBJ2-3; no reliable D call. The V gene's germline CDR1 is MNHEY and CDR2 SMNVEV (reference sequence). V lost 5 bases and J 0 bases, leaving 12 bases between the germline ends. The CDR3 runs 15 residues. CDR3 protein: CASSPRVTSTDTQYF. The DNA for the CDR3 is TGTGCCAGCAGTCCCCGGGTGACTAGCACAGATACGCAGTATTTT.

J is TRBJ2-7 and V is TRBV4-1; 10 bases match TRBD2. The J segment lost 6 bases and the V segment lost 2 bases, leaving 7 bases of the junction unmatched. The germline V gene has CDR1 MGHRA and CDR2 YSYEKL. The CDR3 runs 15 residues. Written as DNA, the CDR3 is TGCGCCAGCAGCCAAATAGCGGGAGGATTTGGCGAGCAGTACTTC. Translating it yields CASSQIAGGFGEQYF.

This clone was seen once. The CDR3 bases are TGTGCCAGCTCACCGACTACGGACAGAAATTCACCCCTCCACTTT. This gives the protein CASSPTTDRNSPLHF. The chain has TRBV18 and TRBJ1-6; a weak D match, TRBD1 (6 bases). Germline CDR1 reads KGHSH; CDR2 reads LQKENI. V was clipped by 3 bases and J by 7 bases, with 13 bases between them. CDR3 length equals 15 residues.

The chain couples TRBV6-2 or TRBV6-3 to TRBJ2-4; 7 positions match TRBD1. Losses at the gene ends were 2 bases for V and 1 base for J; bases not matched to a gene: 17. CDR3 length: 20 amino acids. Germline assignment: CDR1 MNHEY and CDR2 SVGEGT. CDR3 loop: CASSYPPPDRETVAKNIQYF. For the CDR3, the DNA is TGTGCCAGCAGTTACCCCCCCCCAGACAGGGAGACCGTGGCCAAAAACATTCAGTACTTC.

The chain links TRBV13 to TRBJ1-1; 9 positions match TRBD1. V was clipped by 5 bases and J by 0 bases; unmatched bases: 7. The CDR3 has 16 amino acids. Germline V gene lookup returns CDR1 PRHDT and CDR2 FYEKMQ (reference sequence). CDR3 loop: CASSNRDRVVNTEAFF. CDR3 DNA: TGTGCCAGCAGCAACCGGGACAGGGTCGTGAACACTGAAGCTTTCTTT. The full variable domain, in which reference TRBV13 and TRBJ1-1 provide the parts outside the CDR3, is AAGVIQSPRHLIKEKRETATLKCYPIPRHDTVYWYQQGPGQDPQFLISFYEKMQSDKGSIPDRFSAQQFSDYHSELNMSSLELGDSALYFCASSNRDRVVNTEAFFGQGTRLTVV.

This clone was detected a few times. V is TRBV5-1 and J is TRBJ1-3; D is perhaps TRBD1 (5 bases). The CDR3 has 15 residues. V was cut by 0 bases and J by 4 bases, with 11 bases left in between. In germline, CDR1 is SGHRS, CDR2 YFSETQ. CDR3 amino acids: CASSLVPGLGNTIYF. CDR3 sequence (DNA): TGCGCCAGCAGCTTGGTTCCGGGACTAGGAAACACCATATATTTT.

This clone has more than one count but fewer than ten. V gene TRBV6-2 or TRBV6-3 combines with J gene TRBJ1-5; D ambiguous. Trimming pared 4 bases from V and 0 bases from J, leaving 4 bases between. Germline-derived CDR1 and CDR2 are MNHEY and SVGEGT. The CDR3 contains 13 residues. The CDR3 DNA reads TGTGCCAGCAGTTCGTATAGCAATCAGCCCCAGCATTTT. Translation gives CASSSYSNQPQHF.

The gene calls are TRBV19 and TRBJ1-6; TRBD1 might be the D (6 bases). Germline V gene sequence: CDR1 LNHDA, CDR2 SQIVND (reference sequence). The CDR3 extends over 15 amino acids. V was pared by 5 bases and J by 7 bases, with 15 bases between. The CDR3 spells CASSAQGWGNSPLHF. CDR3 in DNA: TGTGCCAGTAGTGCTCAGGGGTGGGGCAATTCACCCCTCCACTTT.

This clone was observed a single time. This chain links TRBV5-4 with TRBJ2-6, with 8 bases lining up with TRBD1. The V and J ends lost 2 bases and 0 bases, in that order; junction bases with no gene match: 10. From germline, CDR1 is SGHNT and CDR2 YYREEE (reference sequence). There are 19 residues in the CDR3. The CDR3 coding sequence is TGTGCCAGCAGCTTTTGGAGAGGACAGGGTACCTCTGGGGCCAACGTCCTGACTTTC. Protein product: CASSFWRGQGTSGANVLTF.